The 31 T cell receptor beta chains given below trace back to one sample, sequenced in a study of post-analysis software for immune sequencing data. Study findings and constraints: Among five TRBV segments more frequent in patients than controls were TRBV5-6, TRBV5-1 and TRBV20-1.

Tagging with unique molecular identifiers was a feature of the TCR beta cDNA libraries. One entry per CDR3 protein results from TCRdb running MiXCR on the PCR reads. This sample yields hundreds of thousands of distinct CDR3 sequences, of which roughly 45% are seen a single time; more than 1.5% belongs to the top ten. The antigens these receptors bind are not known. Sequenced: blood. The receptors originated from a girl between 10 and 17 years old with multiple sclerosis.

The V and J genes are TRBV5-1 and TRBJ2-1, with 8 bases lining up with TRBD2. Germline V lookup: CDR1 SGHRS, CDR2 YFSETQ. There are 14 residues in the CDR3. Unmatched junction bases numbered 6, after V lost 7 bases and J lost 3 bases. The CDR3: CASRPGGHYNEQFF. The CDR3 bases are TGCGCCAGCCGCCCGGGGGGGCACTACAATGAGCAGTTCTTC.

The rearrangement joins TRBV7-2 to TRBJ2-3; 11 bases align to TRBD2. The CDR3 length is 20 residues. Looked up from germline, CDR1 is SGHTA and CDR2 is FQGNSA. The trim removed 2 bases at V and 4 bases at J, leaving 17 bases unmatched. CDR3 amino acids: CASSLTSGSYTFLDSDTQYF. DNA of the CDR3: TGTGCCAGCAGCTTAACTAGCGGGAGTTACACCTTTCTAGACTCAGATACGCAGTATTTT.

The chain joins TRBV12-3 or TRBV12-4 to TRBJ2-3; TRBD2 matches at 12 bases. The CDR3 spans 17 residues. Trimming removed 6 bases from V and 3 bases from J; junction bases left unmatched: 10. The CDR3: CASRRPSGGASTDTQYF. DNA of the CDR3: TGTGCCAGCAGACGCCCTAGCGGGGGGGCTAGTACAGATACGCAGTATTTT.

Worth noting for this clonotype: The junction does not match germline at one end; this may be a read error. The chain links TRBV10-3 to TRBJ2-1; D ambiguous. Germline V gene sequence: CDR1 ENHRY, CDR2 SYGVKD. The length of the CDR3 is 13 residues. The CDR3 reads CAIKFGPHNGQFF. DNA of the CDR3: TGTGCCATCAAGTTCGGGCCCCACAATGGGCAGTTCTTC.

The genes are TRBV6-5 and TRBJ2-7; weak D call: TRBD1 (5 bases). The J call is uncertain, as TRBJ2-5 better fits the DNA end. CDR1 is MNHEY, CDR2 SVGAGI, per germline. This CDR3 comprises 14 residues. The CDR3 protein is CASSWKGLRETQYF. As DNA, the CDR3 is TGTGCCAGCAGTTGGAAGGGGTTGAGAGAGACCCAGTACTTC.

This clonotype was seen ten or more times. The CDR3 sequence is CSALRYGRDQETQYF. CDR3 DNA: TGCAGTGCCCTGAGGTATGGTCGGGACCAAGAGACCCAGTACTTC. V is TRBV20-1 and J is TRBJ2-5; D is undetermined. Germline assignment: CDR1 DFQATT and CDR2 SNEGSKA (reference sequence). This CDR3 contains 15 residues. V was clipped by 6 bases and J by 0 bases, with 17 bases between them.

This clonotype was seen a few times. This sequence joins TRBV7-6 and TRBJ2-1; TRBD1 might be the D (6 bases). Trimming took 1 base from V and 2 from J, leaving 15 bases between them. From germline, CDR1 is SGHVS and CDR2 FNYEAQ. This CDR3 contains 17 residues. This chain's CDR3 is CASSLGALRGTYNEQFF. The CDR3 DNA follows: TGTGCCAGCAGCTTAGGTGCCTTAAGGGGGACCTACAATGAGCAGTTCTTC.

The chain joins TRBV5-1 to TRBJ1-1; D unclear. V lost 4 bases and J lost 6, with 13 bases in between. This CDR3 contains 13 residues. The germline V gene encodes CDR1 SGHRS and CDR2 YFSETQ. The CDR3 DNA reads TGCGCCAGCAGCCTATGGGGTAGGCCTGAAGCTTTCTTT. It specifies CASSLWGRPEAFF.

CDR3 coding DNA: TGTGCCATCAGCCCAGGGGGCCCTAACACTGAAGCTTTCTTT. It translates to CAISPGGPNTEAFF. J is TRBJ1-1 and V is TRBV10-3; 8 positions match TRBD1. Germline V gene lookup returns CDR1 ENHRY and CDR2 SYGVKD. The trim removed 6 bases at V and 2 bases at J, leaving 5 bases unmatched. The CDR3 contains 14 residues.

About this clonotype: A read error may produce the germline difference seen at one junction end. The DNA of the CDR3 is TGTGCCTGCAGCTTAGTGCAGGGCCAAGAGACCCAGTACTTC. It translates to CACSLVQGQETQYF. The chain combines TRBV7-9 with TRBJ2-5; weak D call: TRBD1 (5 bases). The germline gives CDR1 SEHNR, CDR2 FQNEAQ (reference sequence). The CDR3 spans 14 residues.

The CDR3 loop is CSAALAGVTKTQYF. As DNA, the CDR3 is TGCAGTGCAGCACTAGCGGGGGTCACCAAGACCCAGTACTTC. The genes are TRBV20-1 and TRBJ2-5; 11 bases map to TRBD2. The CDR3 covers 14 residues. J was trimmed by 6 bases and V by 6 bases; bases with no gene match: 9. Germline V gene sequence: CDR1 DFQATT, CDR2 SNEGSKA (reference sequence).

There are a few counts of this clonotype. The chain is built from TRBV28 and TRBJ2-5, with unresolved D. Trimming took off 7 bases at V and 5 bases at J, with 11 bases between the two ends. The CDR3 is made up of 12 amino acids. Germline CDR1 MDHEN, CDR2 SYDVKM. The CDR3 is CASMSSRETQYF. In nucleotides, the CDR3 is TGTGCCAGCATGTCCTCCCGGGAGACCCAGTACTTC.

This chain's CDR3 is CASSELRADTQYF. CDR3 sequence (DNA): TGCGCCAGCAGTGAGTTACGCGCAGATACGCAGTATTTT. This chain links TRBV10-2 with TRBJ2-3; D uncertain. Germline lookup yields CDR1 WSHSY and CDR2 SAAADI. The CDR3 length is 13 residues. Trimming took 1 base from V and 4 from J, leaving 6 bases between them.

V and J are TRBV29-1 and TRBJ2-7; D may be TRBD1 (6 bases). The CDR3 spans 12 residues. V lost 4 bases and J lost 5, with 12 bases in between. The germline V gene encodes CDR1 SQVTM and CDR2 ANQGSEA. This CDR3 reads CSVGRGTHEQYF. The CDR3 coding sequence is TGCAGCGTTGGTAGGGGGACCCACGAGCAGTACTTC.

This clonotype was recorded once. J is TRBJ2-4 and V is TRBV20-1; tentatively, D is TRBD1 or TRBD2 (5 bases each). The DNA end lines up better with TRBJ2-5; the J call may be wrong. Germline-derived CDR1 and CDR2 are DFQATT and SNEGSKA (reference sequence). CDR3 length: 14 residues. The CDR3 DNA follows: TGCAGTGCTAGTGTGGGAGAGGGGACAGAGACCCAGTACTTC. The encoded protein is CSASVGEGTETQYF.

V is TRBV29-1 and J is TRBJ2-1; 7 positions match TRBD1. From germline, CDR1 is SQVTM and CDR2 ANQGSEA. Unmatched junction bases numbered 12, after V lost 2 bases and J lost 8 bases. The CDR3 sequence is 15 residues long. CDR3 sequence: CSVEYLGQSSYEQFF. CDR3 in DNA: TGCAGCGTTGAATATCTGGGACAGTCCTCGTATGAGCAGTTCTTC.

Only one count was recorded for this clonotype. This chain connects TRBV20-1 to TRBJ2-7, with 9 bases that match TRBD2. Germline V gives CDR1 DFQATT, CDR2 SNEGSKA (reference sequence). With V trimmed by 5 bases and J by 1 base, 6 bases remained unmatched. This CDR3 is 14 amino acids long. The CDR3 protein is CSALGLASSYEQYF. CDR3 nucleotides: TGCAGTGCTCTAGGACTAGCGTCTTCCTACGAGCAGTACTTC.

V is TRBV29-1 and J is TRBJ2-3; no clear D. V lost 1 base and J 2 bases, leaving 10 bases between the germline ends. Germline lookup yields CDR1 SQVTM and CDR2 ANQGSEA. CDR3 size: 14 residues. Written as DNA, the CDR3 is TGCAGCGTTGAAGGAGGAGAAAACACAGATACGCAGTATTTT. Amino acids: CSVEGGENTDTQYF.

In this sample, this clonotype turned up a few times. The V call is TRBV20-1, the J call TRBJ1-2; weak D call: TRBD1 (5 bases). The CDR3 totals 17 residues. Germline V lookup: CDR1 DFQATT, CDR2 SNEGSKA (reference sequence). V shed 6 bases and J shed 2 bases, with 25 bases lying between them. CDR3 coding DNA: TGCAGTGCGGTGGGACCGACTACTCAGCACATCAACTATGGCTACACCTTC. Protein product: CSAVGPTTQHINYGYTF.

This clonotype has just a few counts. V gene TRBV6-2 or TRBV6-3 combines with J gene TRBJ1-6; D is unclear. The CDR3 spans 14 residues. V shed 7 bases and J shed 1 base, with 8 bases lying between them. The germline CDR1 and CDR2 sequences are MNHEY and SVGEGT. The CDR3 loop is CASTRRSYNSPLHF. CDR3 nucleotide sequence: TGTGCCAGCACAAGAAGATCCTATAATTCACCCCTCCACTTT.

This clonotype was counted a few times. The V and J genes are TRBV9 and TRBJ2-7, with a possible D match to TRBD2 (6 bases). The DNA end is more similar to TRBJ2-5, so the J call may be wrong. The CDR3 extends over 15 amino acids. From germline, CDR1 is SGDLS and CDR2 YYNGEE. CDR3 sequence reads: CASSGASVRGETQYF. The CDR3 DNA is TGTGCCAGCAGCGGGGCTAGCGTGCGGGGAGAGACCCAGTACTTC.

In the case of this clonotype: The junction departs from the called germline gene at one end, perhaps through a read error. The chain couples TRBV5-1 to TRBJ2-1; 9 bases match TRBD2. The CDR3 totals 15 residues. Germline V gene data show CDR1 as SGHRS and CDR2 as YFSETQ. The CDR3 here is CVSSLPSGVYNEQFF. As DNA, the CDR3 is TGCGTCAGCAGCTTGCCTAGCGGGGTATACAACGAGCAGTTCTTC.

CDR3 sequence reads: CASSLFLEGTEAFF. CDR3 bases: TGCGCCAGCAGCTTGTTCCTTGAGGGCACTGAAGCTTTCTTT. The J gene is TRBJ1-1, the V gene TRBV5-1; D not resolved. V was clipped by 1 base and J by 4 bases, with 11 bases between them. Germline V lookup: CDR1 SGHRS, CDR2 YFSETQ. The CDR3 totals 14 residues.

The CDR3 DNA reads as TGCAGTGCTAGCATTGGGAATACTGAAGCTTTCTTT. This sequence encodes CSASIGNTEAFF. The V and J genes are TRBV20-1 and TRBJ1-1; D ambiguous. CDR3 length: 12 amino acids. Between the trimmed V and J ends, which lost 3 bases and 5 bases, there was a span of 10 bases. The germline CDR1 and CDR2 sequences are DFQATT and SNEGSKA (reference sequence).

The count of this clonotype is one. DNA of the CDR3: TGTGCCACCAGCAGAGATCGACTAGCGGGGTACTACAATGAGCAGTTCTTC. Protein product: CATSRDRLAGYYNEQFF. This sequence joins TRBV15 and TRBJ2-1; 11 bases map to TRBD2. V shed 0 bases and J 3 bases; nucleotides not matched to a gene: 4. The CDR3 is made up of 17 amino acids. The germline gives CDR1 LNHNV, CDR2 YYDKDF (reference sequence).

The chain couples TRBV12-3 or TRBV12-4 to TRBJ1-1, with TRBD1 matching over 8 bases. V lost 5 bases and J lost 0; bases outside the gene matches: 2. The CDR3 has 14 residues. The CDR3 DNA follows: TGTGCCAGCAGTCAGGGACAGGTGAACACTGAAGCTTTCTTT. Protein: CASSQGQVNTEAFF.

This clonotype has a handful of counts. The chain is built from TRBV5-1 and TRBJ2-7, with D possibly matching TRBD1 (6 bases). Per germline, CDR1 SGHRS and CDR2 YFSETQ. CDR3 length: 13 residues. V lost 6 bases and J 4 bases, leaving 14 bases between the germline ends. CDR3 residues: CASMRQDAYEQYF. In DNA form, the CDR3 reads TGCGCCAGCATGCGACAGGATGCTTACGAGCAGTACTTC.

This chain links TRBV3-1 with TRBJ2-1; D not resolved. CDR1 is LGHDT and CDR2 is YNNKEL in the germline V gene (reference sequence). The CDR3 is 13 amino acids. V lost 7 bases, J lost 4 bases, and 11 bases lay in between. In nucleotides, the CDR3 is TGTGCCAGCACCCTGGGCGGATACAATGAGCAGTTCTTC. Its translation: CASTLGGYNEQFF.

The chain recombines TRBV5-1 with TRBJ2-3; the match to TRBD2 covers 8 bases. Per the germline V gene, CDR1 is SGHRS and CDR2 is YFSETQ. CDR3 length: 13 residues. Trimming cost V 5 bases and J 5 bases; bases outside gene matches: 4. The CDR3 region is CASSGTRGDTQYF. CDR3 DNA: TGCGCCAGCAGTGGGACTAGAGGAGATACGCAGTATTTT.

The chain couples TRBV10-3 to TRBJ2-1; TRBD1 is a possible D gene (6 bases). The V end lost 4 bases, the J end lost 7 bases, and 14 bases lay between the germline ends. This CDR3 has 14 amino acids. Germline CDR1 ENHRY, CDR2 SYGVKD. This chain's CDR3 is CAISAQDRINEQFF. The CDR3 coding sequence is TGTGCCATCAGTGCTCAGGACAGAATTAATGAGCAGTTCTTC.

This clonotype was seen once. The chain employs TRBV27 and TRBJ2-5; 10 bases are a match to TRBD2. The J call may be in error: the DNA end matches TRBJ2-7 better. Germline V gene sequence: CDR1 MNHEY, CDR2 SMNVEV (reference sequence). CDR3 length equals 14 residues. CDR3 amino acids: CASRSAGGRYEQYF. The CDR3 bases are TGTGCCAGCCGTTCAGCGGGGGGGCGGTACGAGCAGTACTTC.